These 16 T cell receptor beta chains were sequenced from one sample in a study of vaccination effects on CD4 cells after COVID-19. Assay used: immunoSEQ multiplex PCR; TCRdb lists only in-frame clones, some missing. This sample carries 35,000 to 55,000 clones, around 79% of them seen once, and the ten largest clones take around 28%. Which antigens these TCRs recognize remains unknown. ViraFEST used viral peptide pools to expand antigen-specific CD4+ T cells before sequencing. Culture lasted around eleven days before CD4+ T cell isolation. Infection dated between March and December 2020, before the Alpha, Beta and Delta variants reached the United States. Sequenced here: CD4+ T cells from PBMCs cultured with a peptide pool, sampled before COVID-19 vaccination. These receptors all stem from a human donor who had a prior SARS-CoV-2 infection.

The V and J genes are TRBV30 and TRBJ1-5; a possible D gene is TRBD1 (6 bases). With 2 bases removed from V and 1 base from J, the gap between germline ends came to 12 bases. The CDR3 totals 15 residues. The V gene's germline CDR1 is GTSNPN and CDR2 SVGIG (reference sequence). CDR3 sequence (DNA): TGTGCCTGGAGTATACAGGGTATAAGCAATCAGCCCCAGCATTTT. As protein: CAWSIQGISNQPQHF.

About this clone: The junction departs from germline at one end; a sequencing error may be responsible. The chain is built from TRBV12-3 or TRBV12-4 and TRBJ2-1; TRBD1 agrees at 8 bases. The CDR3 consists of 11 residues. In DNA, the CDR3 is TGTGCCAGCAGTTACCGGGACAGGTCTCTCTTC. Translated: CASSYRDRSLF.

The chain recombines TRBV19 with TRBJ2-2; no firm D call. CDR3 size: 15 residues. Trimming removed 3 bases at V and 4 bases at J, with 12 bases between. Germline-derived CDR1 and CDR2 are LNHDA and SQIVND (reference sequence). The CDR3 nucleotides read TGTGCCAGTAGTATTTCGGCCTATAGCACCGGGGAGCTGTTTTTT. As protein: CASSISAYSTGELFF.

The genes are TRBV5-1 and TRBJ2-3; the match to TRBD2 covers 14 bases. V shed 0 bases and J 3 bases; nucleotides not matched to a gene: 6. The CDR3 is 18 residues long. Germline V CDR1 and CDR2: SGHRS, YFSETQ. The CDR3 reads CASSLGLAGGRWTDTQYF. CDR3 DNA sequence: TGCGCCAGCAGCTTGGGACTAGCGGGGGGGCGGTGGACAGATACGCAGTATTTT.

This clone was detected once. The chain has TRBV27 and TRBJ1-1; D may be TRBD1 (5 bases). The CDR3 loop spans 14 amino acids. The germline gives CDR1 MNHEY, CDR2 SMNVEV (reference sequence). Trimming took off 6 bases at V and 5 bases at J, with 16 bases between the two ends. The CDR3 protein is CASRQGGSVTEAFF. CDR3 DNA: TGTGCCAGCAGGCAGGGTGGGAGTGTAACTGAAGCTTTCTTT.

The CDR3 coding sequence is TGTGCCAGTAGTGCCGTCGAGACAACGAACACCGGGGAGCTGTTTTTT. Protein product: CASSAVETTNTGELFF. The rearrangement joins TRBV19 to TRBJ2-2, with unresolved D. CDR1 and CDR2 (germline): LNHDA, SQIVND (reference sequence). This CDR3 comprises 16 residues. V was trimmed by 5 bases and J by 0 bases, leaving 13 bases between them.

J is TRBJ2-7 and V is TRBV4-1; 10 positions match TRBD1. Germline lookup yields CDR1 MGHRA and CDR2 YSYEKL. V lost 4 bases to trimming and J lost 5 bases; unmatched junction nucleotides: 8. This CDR3 is 15 amino acids long. The CDR3 DNA reads as TGCGCCAGCAGCCCGCGGACAGGGGGTAGGGACGAGCAGTACTTC. Translation gives CASSPRTGGRDEQYF.

The chain is built from TRBV30 and TRBJ2-3, with TRBD2 matching 10 bases. V shed 0 bases, J shed 2 bases, and the junction held 5 bases outside the gene matches. The length of the CDR3 is 16 residues. Germline V gene lookup returns CDR1 GTSNPN and CDR2 SVGIG (reference sequence). CDR3 region: CAWSVRLAGATDTQYF. The CDR3 nucleotides read TGTGCCTGGAGTGTAAGGCTAGCGGGGGCCACAGATACGCAGTATTTT.

The CDR3 spells CASGSLAGTSGANVLTF. CDR3 coding DNA: TGTGCCAGCGGATCACTAGCGGGAACCTCTGGGGCCAACGTCCTGACTTTC. V gene TRBV11-3 combines with J gene TRBJ2-6, with 10 nucleotides matching TRBD2. Germline lookup yields CDR1 SGHNT and CDR2 YENEEA. The length of the CDR3 is 17 residues. V dropped 8 bases and J dropped 0; count of bases not matched to a gene: 7.

This chain joins TRBV7-8 and TRBJ1-1, with 10 bases lining up with TRBD1. The V gene's germline CDR1 is SGHVS and CDR2 FQNEAQ. The CDR3 is made up of 13 amino acids. The V gene end was trimmed by 6 bases and the J gene end by 6 bases; junction bases not matched to a gene: 4. CDR3 region: CASSRQGASEAFF. DNA for the CDR3: TGTGCCAGCAGTAGACAGGGGGCCTCTGAAGCTTTCTTT.

J is TRBJ1-4 and V is TRBV7-7; D is unclear. This CDR3 has 10 residues. Germline values: CDR1 SSHAT, CDR2 FNYEAQ (reference sequence). The CDR3 DNA sequence: TGTGCTTCCCCGAATGAAAAACTGTTTTTT. This translates into CASPNEKLFF.

Concerning this clone itself: Other DNA variants within this sample encode the same CDR3. The CDR3 nucleotides are TGTGCCAGCAGCCGTGGGGGGGAGGAGACCCAGTACTTC. Translated, it gives CASSRGGEETQYF. This chain joins TRBV7-2 and TRBJ2-5, with 7 nucleotides matching TRBD2. V was clipped by 5 bases and J by 5 bases; unmatched bases: 5. Germline CDR1 is SGHTA and CDR2 is FQGNSA. CDR3 length: 13 amino acids.

The rearrangement uses TRBV18 and TRBJ1-1; a weak D match, TRBD1 (5 bases). CDR1 is KGHSH, CDR2 LQKENI, per germline. V gave up 6 bases and J gave up 4 bases, with 15 bases separating them. The CDR3 is 14 residues long. The CDR3 loop is CASSQAGGLTEAFF. CDR3 nucleotide sequence: TGTGCCAGCTCCCAGGCTGGGGGACTCACTGAAGCTTTCTTT.

The rearrangement uses TRBV4-1 and TRBJ2-7; maybe TRBD2 (6 bases). This CDR3 comprises 14 residues. Deletions cut 1 base from V and 1 base from J, with 8 bases between. CDR1 is MGHRA and CDR2 is YSYEKL in the germline V gene. This chain's CDR3 is CASSQGRGSYEQYF. The CDR3, as DNA: TGCGCCAGCAGCCAAGGGAGGGGTTCCTACGAGCAGTACTTC.

The CDR3 loop is CASSGGAGNNEQFF. CDR3 nucleotides: TGTGCCAGCTCAGGAGGAGCGGGGAACAATGAGCAGTTCTTC. V is TRBV18 and J is TRBJ2-1; 7 bases are a match to TRBD2. CDR1 and CDR2 (germline): KGHSH, LQKENI. The V gene end was trimmed by 5 bases and the J gene end by 5 bases; junction bases not matched to a gene: 6. The CDR3 has 14 residues. The full variable domain, its missing parts supplied by reference TRBV18 and TRBJ2-1, is NAGVMQNPRHLVRRRGQEARLRCSPMKGHSHVYWYRQLPEEGLKFMVYLQKENIIDESGMPKERFSAEFPKEGPSILRIQQVVRGDSAAYFCASSGGAGNNEQFFGPGTRLTVL.

This rearrangement joins TRBV24-1 to TRBJ2-6; 9 nucleotides match TRBD1. Germline V gene sequence: CDR1 KGHDR, CDR2 SFDVKD. V shed 2 bases, J shed 8 bases, and the junction held 3 bases outside the gene matches. This CDR3 has 15 amino acids. DNA for the CDR3: TGTGCCACCAGTGATTCCGGGACAGGGTCCAACGTCCTGACTTTC. Translating gives CATSDSGTGSNVLTF.